The clone carrying this T cell receptor (beta chain) was counted a few times. The target antigen is unknown. Germline V gene sequence: CDR1 SGDLS, CDR2 YYNGEE. This CDR3 region has 14 residues. The ends were cut back, 0 bases at V and 1 base at J, with 7 bases in the middle. Repertoires were generated with immunoSEQ multiplex PCR, while TCRdb's copy carries only in-frame clones and drops some. The sample lists about 70,000 clones, roughly 80% occurring once. These data originate in a study of vaccination effects on CD4 cells after COVID-19. Study-wide background: Every participant took two doses of the BNT162b2 or mRNA-1273 vaccine.

Prior to sequencing, the ViraFEST assay stimulated PBMC with viral peptide pools, which expanded the antigen-specific CD4+ T cells. Following an approximately 11-day culture, CD4+ T cells were purified. Nucleocapsid antibody tests were negative, and the vaccine recipients had no prior SARS-CoV-2 infection. Cultures had half their medium replaced with IL-2 medium on days 3 and 7. General study findings and limits: The study dataset contains few convalescent patients and includes no early post-infection timepoints. The study found that only 1 of 255 vaccine-induced clones from healthy vaccinees cross-reacted with common cold coronaviruses.

This clonotype was sampled from a human donor who received a COVID-19 vaccine. Sequences were derived from CD4+ T cells from PBMCs cultured with SARS-CoV-2 spike peptides, sampled before COVID-19 vaccination. V gene TRBV9 combines with J gene TRBJ1-1; no firm D call. Here the CDR3 DNA reads TGTGCCAGCAGCGTAGTTGACACGAACACTGAAGCTTTCTTT. This codes for CASSVVDTNTEAFF.